Sequencing of this T cell receptor (beta chain) was carried out in a study of blood T cell repertoires in COVID-19. Turning to the study itself: Collection of acute and convalescent COVID-19 samples took place in the United States, Italy and Spain. T cells, B-cell-depleted T cells, or PBMCs supplied cDNA or gDNA.

As handled by the study authors: Amplification of reference gene primers provided the estimated nucleated cell counts. Libraries were prepared by immunoSEQ multiplex PCR; TCRdb keeps only in-frame clonotypes and omits some of them. The D gene and trimming were derived from the DNA, and the V and J assignments and clone size from that table. The sample lists 150,000 or so clones; approximately 90% were seen once. The CDR3 covers 18 residues. The germline gives CDR1 LGHDT, CDR2 YNNKEL (reference sequence). V trimming: 4 bases; J trimming: 6 bases; junction bases outside the gene matches: 16. The receptor was derived from a man in his late teens or twenties with acute or convalescent COVID-19. The rearrangement joins TRBV3-1 (or the pseudogene TRBV3-2) to TRBJ2-2; 8 bases line up with TRBD1. Sequenced material: peripheral blood. The CDR3 loop reads CASSLWSIKDRGPGELFF. The CDR3 bases are TGTGCCAGCAGCCTTTGGAGTATAAAAGACAGGGGCCCCGGGGAGCTGTTTTTT.